Shown below are 18 T cell receptor beta chains from a single sample sequenced in a study of CD8+ T cells in alopecia areata. In each case, RNA was isolated and then reverse transcribed into cDNA as the sequencing template. Clones were sequenced by immunoSEQ multiplex PCR, and TCRdb holds only the in-frame ones, with some missing. The repertoire holds some 180,000 clones, roughly 46% seen once, with roughly a tenth in the top ten. Treatment: oral pan-JAK inhibitor, 5-10 mg twice daily. The sequences come from CD8+ T cells sorted from blood, collected at week 52, from a patient treated with tofacitinib. The receptors were gathered from a human donor with alopecia areata.

The chain uses TRBV13 and TRBJ2-5; D call uncertain. The CDR3 extends over 15 amino acids. Germline V lookup: CDR1 PRHDT, CDR2 FYEKMQ (reference sequence). Trimming pared 7 bases from V and 1 base from J, leaving 16 bases between. CDR3 in amino acids: CASNKARDFQETQYF. The CDR3 region has the DNA TGTGCCAGCAACAAAGCCCGCGATTTCCAAGAGACCCAGTACTTC.

The rearrangement uses TRBV5-1 and TRBJ1-2; no definite D call. V was shortened by 3 bases and J by 4 bases, with 19 bases between the two germline ends. The CDR3 has 16 residues. The V gene's germline CDR1 is SGHRS and CDR2 YFSETQ. CDR3 residues: CASSWVVGTLAYGYTF. As DNA, the CDR3 is TGCGCCAGCAGCTGGGTGGTCGGTACGCTGGCCTATGGCTACACCTTC.

The chain combines TRBV7-3 with TRBJ1-6; D might be TRBD1 (6 bases). This CDR3 is built from 14 residues. The germline V gene encodes CDR1 SGHTA and CDR2 FQGTGA. Between the trimmed V and J ends, which lost 5 bases and 9 bases, there was a span of 14 bases. This CDR3 is CASSEQGTGSPLHF. For the CDR3, the DNA is TGTGCCAGCAGCGAACAGGGAACTGGTTCACCCCTCCACTTT.

The chain uses TRBV7-9 and TRBJ1-4; 7 bases match TRBD1. CDR1 is SEHNR, CDR2 FQNEAQ, per germline (reference sequence). The CDR3 is made up of 15 amino acids. V was clipped by 3 bases and J by 7 bases; unmatched bases: 8. The CDR3 here is CASSFSGGEAEKLFF. The CDR3 bases are TGTGCCAGCAGCTTTTCAGGGGGAGAGGCTGAAAAACTGTTTTTT.

V usage is TRBV4-1 and J usage is TRBJ2-7, with 11 bases lining up with TRBD2. J lost 3 bases, V lost 1 base, and 2 bases had no gene match. The CDR3 is made up of 15 amino acids. The germline CDR1 and CDR2 sequences are MGHRA and YSYEKL. The CDR3 region has the DNA TGCGCCAGCAGCCAAGTACTAGCGGGGGTCTACGAGCAGTACTTC. Its protein product is CASSQVLAGVYEQYF.

The chain has TRBV30 and TRBJ2-5; TRBD2 matches 7 bases. The ends lost 5 bases at V and 1 base at J; junction bases unmatched: 4. Germline loops: CDR1 GTSNPN, CDR2 SVGIG (reference sequence). CDR3 length equals 13 residues. CDR3 in DNA: TGTGCCTGGGCGGGGGACCTCCAAGAGACCCAGTACTTC. Protein product: CAWAGDLQETQYF. The full variable domain, with the rest looked up from reference TRBV30 and TRBJ2-5, is SQTIHQWPATLVQPVGSPLSLECTVEGTSNPNLYWYRQAAGRGLQLLFYSVGIGQISSEVPQNLSASRPQDRQFILSSKKLLLSDSGFYLCAWAGDLQETQYFGPGTRLLVL.

The chain recombines TRBV27 with TRBJ1-1, with D possibly TRBD1 on 6 matching bases. The V end was cut by 3 bases, the J end by 3 bases, with 11 bases between. The germline gives CDR1 MNHEY, CDR2 SMNVEV (reference sequence). This CDR3 has 14 residues. The CDR3 is CASSFRDTYTEAFF. CDR3 DNA sequence: TGTGCCAGCAGTTTCCGGGACACATACACTGAAGCTTTCTTT.

There are a few counts of this clone. The chain joins TRBV2 to TRBJ2-5, with D perhaps being TRBD1 or TRBD2 (5 bases each). Trimming took off 7 bases at V and 2 bases at J, with 11 bases between the two ends. Per the germline V gene, CDR1 is SNHLY and CDR2 is FYNNEI. The CDR3 length is 13 residues. CDR3 sequence: CASTGPGQETQYF. CDR3 coding DNA: TGTGCCAGCACGGGGCCAGGGCAAGAGACCCAGTACTTC.

This clone was seen a few times. The chain combines TRBV5-1 with TRBJ2-7; D assignment may be TRBD1 or TRBD2 (7 bases each). In germline, CDR1 is SGHRS, CDR2 YFSETQ. CDR3 size: 14 residues. V was shortened by 4 bases and J by 2 bases, with 13 bases between the two germline ends. The CDR3 DNA reads TGCGCCAGCAGCCGGGACAGCGGGGCCTACGAGCAGTACTTC. It specifies CASSRDSGAYEQYF.

This chain joins TRBV11-2 and TRBJ2-5; D call uncertain. CDR3 length: 11 amino acids. Germline V CDR1 and CDR2: SGHAT, FQNNGV. With 7 bases removed from V and 5 bases from J, the gap between germline ends came to 8 bases. CDR3: CASTRSETQYF. The CDR3 nucleotides are TGTGCCAGCACGAGAAGCGAGACCCAGTACTTC.

The V call is TRBV7-3, the J call TRBJ2-1; possible D gene TRBD2, 5 bases. The CDR3 is 15 residues long. The V end lost 5 bases, the J end lost 4 bases, and 15 bases lay between the germline ends. Per the germline V gene, CDR1 is SGHTA and CDR2 is FQGTGA. The CDR3 nucleotides are TGTGCCAGCAGCGAGCTTTCGGGCGGGTACAATGAGCAGTTCTTC. Protein product: CASSELSGGYNEQFF.

V usage is TRBV30 and J usage is TRBJ2-1; D is ambiguous. Trimming removed 0 bases from V and 5 bases from J, with 11 bases in between. Germline V gives CDR1 GTSNPN, CDR2 SVGIG (reference sequence). CDR3 length equals 14 residues. CDR3 region: CAWSVGDDDNEQFF. DNA of the CDR3: TGTGCCTGGAGTGTCGGCGACGATGACAATGAGCAGTTCTTC.

The chain is built from TRBV5-4 and TRBJ2-7; 7 bases map to TRBD2. The J segment lost 2 bases and the V segment lost 0 bases, leaving 8 bases of the junction unmatched. The germline V gene encodes CDR1 SGHNT and CDR2 YYREEE (reference sequence). The CDR3 spans 16 residues. The CDR3 spells CASSLEGSGLPYEQYF. For the CDR3, the DNA is TGTGCCAGCAGCTTGGAGGGTAGCGGGCTTCCCTACGAGCAGTACTTC.

The chain recombines TRBV6-5 with TRBJ2-2; the D is unclear. The CDR3 extends over 15 amino acids. V was shortened by 2 bases and J by 1 base, with 8 bases between the two germline ends. Germline assignment: CDR1 MNHEY and CDR2 SVGAGI. CDR3 amino acids: CASSYVSLNTGELFF. The CDR3 DNA reads as TGTGCCAGCAGTTACGTCAGCTTGAACACCGGGGAGCTGTTTTTT.

This clone was seen more than once but under ten times. The rearrangement links TRBV5-1 to TRBJ1-4, with 7 nucleotides matching TRBD1. Per germline, CDR1 SGHRS and CDR2 YFSETQ. The CDR3 is 15 residues long. Unmatched junction bases numbered 11, after V lost 4 bases and J lost 8 bases. CDR3 DNA: TGCGCCAGCAGCCCCCGACAGGGTGAACGGGAAAAACTGTTTTTT. Residues: CASSPRQGEREKLFF.

This clone was seen more than once but under ten times. The J gene is TRBJ2-6, the V gene TRBV7-9; D is unclear. CDR3 length equals 13 residues. From germline, CDR1 is SEHNR and CDR2 FQNEAQ (reference sequence). Trimming removed 3 bases at V and 11 bases at J, with 11 bases between. CDR3 sequence: CASSFGQSHVLTF. The DNA for the CDR3 is TGTGCCAGCAGCTTTGGTCAATCCCACGTCCTGACTTTC.

This clone was counted between two and nine times. V and J are TRBV9 and TRBJ1-3; perhaps TRBD1 as D (5 bases). The CDR3 contains 15 residues. V lost 3 bases and J 0 bases, leaving 10 bases between the germline ends. CDR1 is SGDLS, CDR2 YYNGEE, per germline. CDR3 in DNA: TGTGCCAGCAGCGAAGAAACAGGCTCTGGAAACACCATATATTTT. Residues: CASSEETGSGNTIYF.

This clone was counted a few times. This chain connects TRBV23-1 to TRBJ1-1; tentative D call: TRBD1 (6 bases). TRBV23-1 is an open reading frame, and its role is uncertain. Between the trimmed V and J ends, which lost 0 bases and 3 bases, there was a span of 23 bases. The length of the CDR3 is 19 residues. The CDR3 DNA is TGCGCCAGCAGTCAATCTCTTTCTGGGGGGCGCAGCTTGGACACTGAAGCTTTCTTT. Its translation: CASSQSLSGGRSLDTEAFF.